The next 28 T cell receptor beta chains were all read from a single sample in a study of monozygotic twins with cystic fibrosis. Clones were read by immunoSEQ multiplex PCR, and TCRdb kept only the in-frame ones, dropping some. The table includes tens of thousands of clones, roughly 96% detected once. Sequencing used blood. These receptors originate from a girl aged 2 to 10 with cystic fibrosis.

This rearrangement joins TRBV29-1 to TRBJ2-1; D not certain. V lost 1 base and J 1 base, leaving 5 bases between the germline ends. The CDR3 is 13 residues long. CDR1 and CDR2 (germline): SQVTM, ANQGSEA. CDR3 sequence: CSVEGGSYNEQFF. Written as DNA, the CDR3 is TGCAGCGTTGAAGGTGGTTCCTACAATGAGCAGTTCTTC.

This rearrangement joins TRBV4-1 to TRBJ2-5; 11 nucleotides agree with TRBD2. The end of the DNA aligns better with TRBJ2-7, so the J call may be wrong. The CDR3 has 16 amino acids. The germline CDR1 and CDR2 sequences are MGHRA and YSYEKL. The DNA of the CDR3 is TGCGCCAGCAGCCCTATAGCGGGAGGGGACTCCTACGAGCAGTACTTC. It yields the protein CASSPIAGGDSYEQYF.

V is TRBV28 and J is TRBJ2-7; D remains unclear. Trimming left V 4 bases short and J 3 bases short, with 13 bases between. There are 14 residues in the CDR3. Germline V gene sequence: CDR1 MDHEN, CDR2 SYDVKM. This CDR3 is CASSSAPFDYEQYF. CDR3 DNA sequence: TGTGCCAGCAGTTCCGCCCCCTTCGACTACGAGCAGTACTTC.

Details on this clone: Relative to the germline gene, one junction end is altered; a read error may explain this. This chain joins TRBV29-1 and TRBJ2-7, with TRBD1 matching 9 bases. This CDR3 contains 14 residues. Germline lookup yields CDR1 SQVTM and CDR2 ANQGSEA. The CDR3 spells CSVSQGAPSYEHYF. The DNA for the CDR3 is TGCAGCGTTTCACAGGGGGCGCCAAGCTACGAGCACTACTTC.

The chain is built from TRBV27 and TRBJ2-2; 8 bases are shared with TRBD2. This CDR3 is built from 20 residues. Germline V gives CDR1 MNHEY, CDR2 SMNVEV (reference sequence). With 4 bases clipped from V and 4 bases from J, the junction kept 20 bases outside the gene matches. CDR3 loop: CASSSPSLLAVDGSTGELFF. CDR3 DNA sequence: TGTGCCAGCAGTTCCCCTTCCCTACTAGCGGTTGATGGTAGCACCGGGGAGCTGTTTTTT.

This chain links TRBV27 with TRBJ2-7; 7 bases fit TRBD2. The germline CDR1 and CDR2 sequences are MNHEY and SMNVEV (reference sequence). The CDR3 length is 13 residues. Trimming took 5 bases from V and 5 from J; bases not matched to a gene: 6. The CDR3 nucleotides read TGTGCCAGCAGTCCTCCGGGAGGACACGAGCAGTACTTC. Its translation is CASSPPGGHEQYF.

This clone has only one observation. The chain is built from TRBV28 and TRBJ1-4, with D perhaps TRBD1 (6 bases). The length of the CDR3 is 14 residues. Per germline, CDR1 MDHEN and CDR2 SYDVKM. Between the trimmed V and J ends, which lost 8 bases and 8 bases, there was a span of 18 bases. The CDR3, as DNA: TGTGCCAGCGCCGGGGGGCCCCTAGGCGAAAAACTGTTTTTT. This codes for CASAGGPLGEKLFF. The full variable domain, completed using reference TRBV28 and TRBJ1-4, is DVKVTQSSRYLVKRTGEKVFLECVQDMDHENMFWYRQDPGLGLRLIYFSYDVKMKEKGDIPEGYSVSREKKERFSLILESASTNQTSMYLCASAGGPLGEKLFFGSGTQLSVL.

DNA for the CDR3: TGTGCCAGCAGCAGCCGACTAGCGGGAAGCACAGATACGCAGTATTTT. Its protein is CASSSRLAGSTDTQYF. V gene TRBV7-8 combines with J gene TRBJ2-3; 11 bases map to TRBD2. This CDR3 is 16 amino acids long. V lost 5 bases, J lost 0 bases, and 4 bases stayed unmatched. The V gene's germline CDR1 is SGHVS and CDR2 FQNEAQ.

This clone was seen only once. CDR3 sequence reads: CASSPGQGLANYGYTF. The CDR3 DNA sequence: TGTGCCAGCTCACCGGGACAGGGCTTGGCAAACTATGGCTACACCTTC. This chain connects TRBV18 to TRBJ1-2, with TRBD1 matching over 9 bases. The junction had 7 bases not matched to a gene; V was cut back by 3 bases and J by 2 bases. This CDR3 is 16 amino acids long. Germline CDR1 and CDR2: KGHSH and LQKENI.

This chain connects TRBV29-1 to TRBJ2-2; the match to TRBD1 covers 8 bases. This CDR3 has 15 residues. Germline CDR1 is SQVTM and CDR2 is ANQGSEA. After removal of 7 bases from V and 2 bases from J, the junction contained 9 bases not matched to a gene. The CDR3 sequence is CSGGATGANTGELFF. The CDR3 DNA reads as TGCAGCGGGGGGGCGACAGGGGCAAACACCGGGGAGCTGTTTTTT.

The chain uses TRBV5-6 and TRBJ2-1; D possibly corresponds to TRBD1 (6 bases). Trimming cost V 1 base and J 5 bases, with 16 bases left between them. The CDR3 is made up of 16 amino acids. Germline V CDR1 and CDR2: SGHDT, YYEEEE. The CDR3 bases are TGTGCCAGCAGCTTGAGATCCGGGACATCTAACAATGAGCAGTTCTTC. It encodes CASSLRSGTSNNEQFF. Full variable domain (outside the CDR3, taken from reference TRBV5-6 and TRBJ2-1): DAGVTQSPTHLIKTRGQQVTLRCSPKSGHDTVSWYQQALGQGPQFIFQYYEEEERQRGNFPDRFSGHQFPNYSSELNVNALLLGDSALYLCASSLRSGTSNNEQFFGPGTRLTVL.

This rearrangement joins TRBV9 to TRBJ1-2, with D maybe TRBD1 (5 bases). Germline CDR1 SGDLS, CDR2 YYNGEE. The CDR3 sequence is 16 residues long. V lost 4 bases, J lost 4 bases, and 20 bases lay in between. The CDR3 DNA reads TGTGCCAGCAGCCCCCTCGGTTGGGGCTCTAGCTATGGCTACACCTTC. Its protein product is CASSPLGWGSSYGYTF.

This clone was seen once. V and J are TRBV15 and TRBJ2-2; D remains ambiguous. Per germline, CDR1 LNHNV and CDR2 YYDKDF (reference sequence). V was trimmed by 0 bases and J by 8 bases, leaving 13 bases between them. The CDR3 totals 15 residues. The CDR3 reads CATSRESSSPGELFF. The CDR3 DNA sequence: TGTGCCACCAGCAGAGAGAGCTCCTCACCGGGGGAGCTGTTTTTT.

V and J are TRBV27 and TRBJ2-1; TRBD2 is a possible D gene (5 bases). The CDR3 sequence is 16 residues long. CDR1 and CDR2 (germline): MNHEY, SMNVEV (reference sequence). The V end lost 3 bases, the J end lost 4 bases, and 16 bases lay between the germline ends. CDR3 in amino acids: CASSLPPGLPYNEQFF. CDR3 in DNA: TGTGCCAGCAGTTTGCCCCCCGGACTCCCTTACAATGAGCAGTTCTTC.

The genes are TRBV28 and TRBJ2-7; 7 bases align to TRBD1. Per germline, CDR1 MDHEN and CDR2 SYDVKM. The CDR3 is made up of 15 amino acids. V dropped 2 bases and J dropped 3; count of bases not matched to a gene: 7. The CDR3 here is CASSLGRGPGYEQYF. The CDR3 bases are TGTGCCAGCAGTTTAGGAAGGGGGCCTGGCTACGAGCAGTACTTC.

The V and J genes are TRBV28 and TRBJ2-3; D ambiguous. The CDR3 is made up of 15 amino acids. Trimming stripped 7 bases from V and 1 base from J, with 15 bases between. Germline CDR1 MDHEN, CDR2 SYDVKM. The CDR3 is CASKAPGAGTDTQYF. CDR3 DNA sequence: TGTGCCAGCAAGGCCCCGGGTGCGGGCACAGATACGCAGTATTTT.

The chain has TRBV2 and TRBJ2-7; D not certain. Germline CDR1 reads SNHLY; CDR2 reads FYNNEI. V was clipped by 5 bases and J by 4 bases, with 9 bases between them. CDR3 length: 12 amino acids. Here the CDR3 reads CASSKDLYEQYF. Written as DNA, the CDR3 is TGTGCCAGCAGTAAAGATTTATACGAGCAGTACTTC. Complete variable domain (other parts from reference TRBV2 and TRBJ2-7): EPEVTQTPSHQVTQMGQEVILRCVPISNHLYFYWYRQILGQKVEFLVSFYNNEISEKSEIFDDQFSVERPDGSNFTLKIRSTKLEDSAMYFCASSKDLYEQYFGPGTRLTVT.

The chain combines TRBV10-3 with TRBJ2-7, with 12 bases identical to TRBD2. The CDR3 sequence is 15 residues long. Unmatched junction bases numbered 3, after V lost 6 bases and J lost 0 bases. CDR1 is ENHRY and CDR2 is SYGVKD in the germline V gene. The chain's CDR3 is CAIRLTSGSSYEQYF. The DNA for the CDR3 is TGTGCCATCAGACTGACTAGCGGGAGCTCCTACGAGCAGTACTTC.

This clone was observed a single time. The chain is built from TRBV19 and TRBJ2-7; D is unresolved. CDR3 length: 14 amino acids. Trimming removed 2 bases from V and 0 bases from J, with 8 bases in between. Germline values: CDR1 LNHDA, CDR2 SQIVND (reference sequence). In DNA, the CDR3 is TGTGCCAGTAGTATATCCTCCAGCTCCTACGAGCAGTACTTC. Amino acids: CASSISSSSYEQYF.

The chain has TRBV4-3 and TRBJ2-7, with TRBD2 matching over 7 bases. CDR3 length: 16 residues. Germline CDR1 and CDR2: LGHNA and YSLEER. V was clipped by 0 bases and J by 2 bases; unmatched bases: 7. The CDR3 region is CASSQDLVGGTYEQYF. For the CDR3, the DNA is TGCGCCAGCAGCCAAGATCTGGTGGGGGGGACCTACGAGCAGTACTTC.

The chain carries TRBV14 and TRBJ2-7; D is unresolved. Germline CDR1 and CDR2: SGHDN and FVKESK. This CDR3 has 12 amino acids. V lost 4 bases, J lost 5 bases, and 9 bases lay in between. For the CDR3, the DNA is TGTGCCAGCAGCCTTCAGCCCAACGAGCAGTACTTC. Encoded protein: CASSLQPNEQYF.

V usage is TRBV27 and J usage is TRBJ2-1; the D gene is possibly TRBD2 (7 bases). CDR1 is MNHEY, CDR2 SMNVEV, per germline (reference sequence). V was trimmed by 8 bases and J by 4 bases, leaving 15 bases between them. CDR3 size: 14 residues. CDR3 region: CASRGREFYNEQFF. CDR3 nucleotide sequence: TGTGCCAGCCGGGGGCGGGAGTTTTACAATGAGCAGTTCTTC.

The chain couples TRBV28 to TRBJ2-5; D assignment may be TRBD1 or TRBD2 (5 bases each). The V end lost 4 bases, the J end lost 5 bases, and 17 bases lay between the germline ends. The CDR3 extends over 15 amino acids. Germline CDR1 and CDR2: MDHEN and SYDVKM. CDR3 loop: CASSSPGRRRETQYF. In DNA form, the CDR3 reads TGTGCCAGCAGTTCCCCGGGACGGAGAAGGGAGACCCAGTACTTC. Supplemented by reference TRBV28 and TRBJ2-5, the full variable domain reads DVKVTQSSRYLVKRTGEKVFLECVQDMDHENMFWYRQDPGLGLRLIYFSYDVKMKEKGDIPEGYSVSREKKERFSLILESASTNQTSMYLCASSSPGRRRETQYFGPGTRLLVL.

This chain links TRBV6-6 with TRBJ2-7, with TRBD1 as a possible D gene (6 bases). Trimming removed 6 bases from V and 6 bases from J, with 12 bases in between. The V gene's germline CDR1 is MNHNY and CDR2 SVGAGI (reference sequence). This CDR3 is 12 amino acids long. The CDR3, as DNA: TGTGCCAGCAGCCCTTCAGGGGCCGAGCAGTACTTC. Translation: CASSPSGAEQYF.

Note on this clone: The junction departs from germline at one end; a sequencing error may be responsible. This chain connects TRBV7-8 to TRBJ1-3, with 9 bases that match TRBD1. Germline V lookup: CDR1 SGHVS, CDR2 FQNEAQ. The CDR3 loop spans 15 amino acids. The CDR3 loop is CASSLGTGKGNTIYF. The CDR3 bases are TGTGCCAGCAGTTTAGGGACAGGGAAAGGAAACACCATATATTTT.

J is TRBJ2-7 and V is TRBV6-4, with a possible D match to TRBD2 (5 bases). The CDR3 length is 15 residues. The germline CDR1 and CDR2 sequences are MRHNA and SNTAGT. Trimming cost V 8 bases and J 0 bases, with 17 bases left between them. The CDR3 here is CASARQSGTSYEQYF. The CDR3 nucleotides are TGTGCCAGCGCTAGACAAAGCGGCACCTCCTACGAGCAGTACTTC.

This chain connects TRBV29-1 to TRBJ2-1; 7 bases match TRBD2. Unmatched junction bases numbered 6, after V lost 7 bases and J lost 0 bases. The length of the CDR3 is 14 residues. Germline V CDR1 and CDR2: SQVTM, ANQGSEA. CDR3 in amino acids: CSAASGSSYNEQFF. CDR3 nucleotide sequence: TGCAGCGCCGCTAGCGGAAGCTCCTACAATGAGCAGTTCTTC.

This rearrangement joins TRBV19 to TRBJ1-5; 8 positions match TRBD1. Germline V gene data show CDR1 as LNHDA and CDR2 as SQIVND (reference sequence). The CDR3 is 15 residues long. With V trimmed by 4 bases and J by 2 bases, 4 bases remained unmatched. CDR3 sequence (DNA): TGTGCCAGTAGTAGAAGGACAGGGCGCAATCAGCCCCAGCATTTT. This translates into CASSRRTGRNQPQHF.